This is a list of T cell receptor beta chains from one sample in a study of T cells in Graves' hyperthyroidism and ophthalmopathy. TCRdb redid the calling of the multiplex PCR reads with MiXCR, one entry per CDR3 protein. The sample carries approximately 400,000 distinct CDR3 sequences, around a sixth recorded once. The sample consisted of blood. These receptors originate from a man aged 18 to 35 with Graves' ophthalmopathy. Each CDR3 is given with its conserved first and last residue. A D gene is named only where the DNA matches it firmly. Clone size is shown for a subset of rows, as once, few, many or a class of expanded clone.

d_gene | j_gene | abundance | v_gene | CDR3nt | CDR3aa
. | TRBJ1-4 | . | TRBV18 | TGTGCCAGCTCACCTAAGTGGGGGGCGGCTAATGAAAAACTGTTTTTT | CASSPKWGAANEKLFF
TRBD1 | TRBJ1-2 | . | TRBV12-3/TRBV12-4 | TGTGCCAGCGTTGCCGGGACAGGATATTATGGCTACACCTTC | CASVAGTGYYGYTF
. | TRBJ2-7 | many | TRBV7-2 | TGTGCCAGCAGCTTAGCCCAGTTTTACGAGCAGTACTTC | CASSLAQFYEQYF
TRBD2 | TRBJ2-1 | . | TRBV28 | TGTGCCAGCAGGGTCGGCGGGGGACATGAGCAGTTCTTC | CASRVGGGHEQFF
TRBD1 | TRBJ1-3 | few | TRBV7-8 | TGTGCCAGCAGCTTAGACCACAGGGGCCCTTTCTCTGGAAACACCATATATTTT | CASSLDHRGPFSGNTIYF
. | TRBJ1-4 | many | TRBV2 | TGTGCCAGCAGTGGAGGGGCAGGGGATGAAAAACTGTTTTTT | CASSGGAGDEKLFF
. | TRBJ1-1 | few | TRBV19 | TGTGCCAGTATGAAAATGGGCACTGAAGCTTTCTTT | CASMKMGTEAFF
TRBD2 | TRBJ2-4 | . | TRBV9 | TGTGCCAGCAGCAGGGCTAGCGGGGGTGTGAACATTCAGTACTTC | CASSRASGGVNIQYF
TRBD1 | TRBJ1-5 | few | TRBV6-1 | TGTGCCAGCAGTGGGGAGACAGGGGGCAATCAGCCCCAGCATTTT | CASSGETGGNQPQHF
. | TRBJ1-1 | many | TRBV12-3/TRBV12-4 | TGTGCCAGCAGTGAGGGGGGTATGAACACTGAAGCTTTCTTT | CASSEGGMNTEAFF
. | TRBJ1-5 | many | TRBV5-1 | TGCGCCAGCAGCTTGGTGGGGGCGCGAGATCAGCCCCAGCATTTT | CASSLVGARDQPQHF
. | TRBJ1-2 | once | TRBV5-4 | TGTGCCAGCAGCCTGGGGGGGCAGGGGCTTATGGGTGGCTACACCTTC | CASSLGGQGLMGGYTF
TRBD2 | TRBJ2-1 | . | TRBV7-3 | TGTGCCAGCAGCTGGATGAGCGGGGCCTCCTACAATGAGCAGTTCTTC | CASSWMSGASYNEQFF
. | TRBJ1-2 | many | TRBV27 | TGTGCCAGCAGTCACCCTGGGACCGCTCGCTATGGCTACACCTTC | CASSHPGTARYGYTF
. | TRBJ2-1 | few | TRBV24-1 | TGTGCCACCAGTGATTCCTTCGTTTCCGGGACTTACAATGAGCAGTTCTTC | CATSDSFVSGTYNEQFF
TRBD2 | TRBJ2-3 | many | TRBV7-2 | TGTGCCAGCAGCTTAAGGGTAGCGGGGGGGCCGGATACGCAGTATTTT | CASSLRVAGGPDTQYF
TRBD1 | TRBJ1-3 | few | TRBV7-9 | TGTGCCAGCAGCTCAGTCGTACAGGGACAGGTTGGAAACACCATATATTTT | CASSSVVQGQVGNTIYF
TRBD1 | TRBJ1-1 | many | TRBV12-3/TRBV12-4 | TGTGCCAGCAGTTTAGACAGGGGATGGTCCGAAGCTTTCTTT | CASSLDRGWSEAFF
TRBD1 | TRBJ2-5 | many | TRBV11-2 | TGTGCCAGCAGCTTGTCACAGGGGACCTCGGGAGAGACCCAGTACTTC | CASSLSQGTSGETQYF
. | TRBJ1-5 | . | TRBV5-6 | TGTGCCAGCAGCTTGTCACTCAGCAATCAGCCCCAGCATTTT | CASSLSLSNQPQHF
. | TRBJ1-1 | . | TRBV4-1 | TGCGCCAGCAGCCAAGAGGAGCAACGGAGGCATATGAGGAACACCGAAGCTTTCTTT | CASSQEEQRRHMRNTEAFF
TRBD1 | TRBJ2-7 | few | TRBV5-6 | TGTGCCAGCAGCGACGGGACAGGGTTTCCCTACGAGCAGTACTTC | CASSDGTGFPYEQYF
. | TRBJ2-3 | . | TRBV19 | TGTGCCAGTAGTATGTACAGTAGCACAGATACGCAGTATTTT | CASSMYSSTDTQYF
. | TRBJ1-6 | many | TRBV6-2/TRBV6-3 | TGTGCCAGCAGCCGTACGGATTCACCCCTCCACTTT | CASSRTDSPLHF
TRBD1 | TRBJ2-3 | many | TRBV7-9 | TGTGCCAGCAGCTCGCTTGGACAGGGGGCACAGAATACGCAGTATTTT | CASSSLGQGAQNTQYF
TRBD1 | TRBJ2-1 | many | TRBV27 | TGTGCCAGCAGTTGGACAGGAGAGGGCAATGAGCAGTTCTTC | CASSWTGEGNEQFF
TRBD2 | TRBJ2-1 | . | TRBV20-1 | TGCAGTGCTAGGACCCCGCCGGGGGGGCCGGGGAATGAGCAGTTCTTC | CSARTPPGGPGNEQFF
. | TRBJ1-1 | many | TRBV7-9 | TGTGCCAGCAGCTTAGGGTTCACTGAAGCTTTCTTT | CASSLGFTEAFF
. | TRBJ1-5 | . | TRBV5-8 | TGTGCCAGCAGCCTCGACAGATGGGAACAGCCCCAGCATTTT | CASSLDRWEQPQHF
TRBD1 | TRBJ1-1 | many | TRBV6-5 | TGTGCCAGCAGTTACCCTCAGACAGGGCTAAACGCTGAAGCTTTCTTT | CASSYPQTGLNAEAFF
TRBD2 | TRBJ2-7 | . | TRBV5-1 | TGCGCCAGCACCGCAGGGTCTAGCGGGGGGAAGCAGTACTTC | CASTAGSSGGKQYF
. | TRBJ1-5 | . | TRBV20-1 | TGCAGTGCTAGTCTTACAGTCGATCAGCCCCAGCATTTT | CSASLTVDQPQHF
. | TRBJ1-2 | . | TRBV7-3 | TGTGCCAGCAGGCTAGGGGGGGTCTGGGGCTACACCTTC | CASRLGGVWGYTF
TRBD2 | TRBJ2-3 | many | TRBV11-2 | TGTGCCAGCAGCTTGGGGACTAGCGGGGGCCCCACAGATACGCAGTATTTT | CASSLGTSGGPTDTQYF
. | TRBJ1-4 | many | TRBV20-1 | TGCAGTGCTACTCCGGGGAATGAAAAACTGTTTTTT | CSATPGNEKLFF
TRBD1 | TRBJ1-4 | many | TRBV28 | TGTGCCAGCAGTTTAAGGACAGGGAGAAGTGAAAAACTGTTTTTT | CASSLRTGRSEKLFF
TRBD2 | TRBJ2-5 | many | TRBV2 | TGTGCCAGCAGTGGAGGGCTAGCGGGGGCAGAGACCCAGTACTTC | CASSGGLAGAETQYF
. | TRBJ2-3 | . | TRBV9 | TGTGCCAGCAGCGTAGGTAGGGCAGCCACCCGCACAGATACGCAGTATTTT | CASSVGRAATRTDTQYF
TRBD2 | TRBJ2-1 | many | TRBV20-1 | TGCAGTGCTACACCGGGGACTAGCGGGTACAATGAGCAGTTCTTC | CSATPGTSGYNEQFF
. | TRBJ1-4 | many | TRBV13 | TGTGCCAGCAGCTTAGGGACAGAGGGCGGAAAACTGTTTTTT | CASSLGTEGGKLFF
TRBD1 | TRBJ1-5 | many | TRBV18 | TGTGCCAGCTCAGCCGGGACAGATCAGCCCCAGCATTTT | CASSAGTDQPQHF
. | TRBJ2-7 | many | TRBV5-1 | TGCGCCAGCAGCTTGGCCGGTCGGGGCGCAGCCTACGAGCAGTACTTC | CASSLAGRGAAYEQYF
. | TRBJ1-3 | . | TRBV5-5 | TGTGCCAGCAGCTTGGCAAACACCATATATTTT | CASSLANTIYF